A selection of T cell receptor beta chains follows, all from one sample in a study of metastatic and nonmetastatic thyroid tumors. From the PCR reads, TCRdb re-called clones with MiXCR. Of roughly 21,000 clones listed, about 30% are singletons. The sequencing input was blood. These receptors were collected from a female donor with papillary thyroid cancer or a benign thyroid nodule (not recorded which). Some clones in this sample may be carry-over from other donors' samples. The CDR3 runs from the conserved cysteine through the conserved F or W. Fields, in order: clone size, J gene, D gene, V gene, CDR3 DNA, CDR3 protein. D genes are given only for firm matches. A clone size is listed for some rows: how often the clone was seen (once, few, many), or a class if it is expanded.

many,TRBJ1-2,TRBD1,TRBV6-2/TRBV6-3,TGTGCCAGCGGAAATGACAGGGGTGATGGCTACACCTTC,CASGNDRGDGYTF
-,TRBJ2-1,TRBD2,TRBV7-6,TGTGCCAGCAGCTTAGCGACTAGCGGGAGCGATGAGCAGTTCTTC,CASSLATSGSDEQFF
-,TRBJ1-1,-,TRBV27,TGTGCCAGCAGTTTAGGCAGGGGAACTGAAGCTTTCTTT,CASSLGRGTEAFF
few,TRBJ1-5,-,TRBV27,TGTGCCAGCAGTTTAGCAGGCAATCAGCCCCAGCATTTT,CASSLAGNQPQHF
many,TRBJ1-2,TRBD1,TRBV5-6,TGTGCCAGCAGCAAGGACAGGGCCGCCTATGGCTACACCTTC,CASSKDRAAYGYTF
-,TRBJ1-5,-,TRBV6-5,TGTGCCAGCAGTTACTCAGGGGGGAGAAATCAGCCCCAGCATTTT,CASSYSGGRNQPQHF
many,TRBJ2-5,TRBD1,TRBV13,TGTGCCAGCAGCCTACAACCGGGACAGGGCGGAGAGACCCAGTACTTC,CASSLQPGQGGETQYF
medium-sized,TRBJ2-2,TRBD2,TRBV12-5,TGTGCTAGTGGTTTGGTAACTAGCGGGACGAACACCGGGGAGCTGTTTTTT,CASGLVTSGTNTGELFF
few,TRBJ2-7,TRBD1,TRBV19,TGTGCCAGTAGTACTAACAGGGGAATCTCCTACGAGCAGTACTTC,CASSTNRGISYEQYF
many,TRBJ2-5,-,TRBV5-4,TGTGCCAGCAGCTTGCGTCAGGGGCAGTCAAAGACCCAGTACTTC,CASSLRQGQSKTQYF
-,TRBJ1-2,-,TRBV11-2,TGTGCCAGCAGCTTTTATCTTTCTGGGGAATCGTATGGCTACACCTTC,CASSFYLSGESYGYTF
-,TRBJ2-7,-,TRBV5-1,TGCGCCAGCAGCACGATACAGGGTCCCCCCTACGAGCAGTACTTC,CASSTIQGPPYEQYF
-,TRBJ2-7,-,TRBV19,TGTGCCTGTAGTTCGCCCCGAGGGAGTTTCTCCTACGAGCAGTACTTC,CACSSPRGSFSYEQYF
-,TRBJ2-7,-,TRBV30,TGTGCCTGGAGTGTAGACAGCGGCTACGAGCAGTACTTC,CAWSVDSGYEQYF
many,TRBJ2-3,TRBD1,TRBV12-3/TRBV12-4,TGTGCCAGCAGGGGACAGGTAGATACGCAGTATTTT,CASRGQVDTQYF
medium-sized,TRBJ1-3,TRBD1,TRBV19,TGTGCCAGTAGTATGCCGATACAGGGGTCGGCTGGAAACACCATATATTTT,CASSMPIQGSAGNTIYF
many,TRBJ2-6,-,TRBV4-1,TGCGCCAGCAGCCAAGGGGTTGGGGGTTCTGGGGCCAACGTCCTGACTTTC,CASSQGVGGSGANVLTF
-,TRBJ1-1,TRBD1,TRBV6-2/TRBV6-3,TGTGCCAGCAGGGGAGGGGGCCTCACTGAAGCTTTCTTT,CASRGGGLTEAFF
few,TRBJ2-1,TRBD2,TRBV14,TGTGCCAGCAGCCCCTCAGCCTCAGCGGGAGGATACAATGAGCAGTTCTTC,CASSPSASAGGYNEQFF
-,TRBJ2-4,-,TRBV6-1,TGTGACTGCACAGCCAAAAACATTCAGTACTTC,CDCTAKNIQYF
-,TRBJ1-6,-,TRBV5-5,TGTGCCAGCAGCTTGGGACAGACTGATAATTCACCTCCCCACTTT,CASSLGQTDNSPPHF
-,TRBJ1-2,-,TRBV19,TGTGCCAGTAGTACTAGAGGGAGTAGCTACACCTTC,CASSTRGSSYTF
once,TRBJ1-5,-,TRBV20-1,TGCAGTTCTAGAATCCCGGGACAATATCAGCCCCAGAATTTT,CSSRIPGQYQPQNF
few,TRBJ1-2,-,TRBV7-9,TGTGCCAGCAGCTTACAGGGTAACTATGGCTACACCTTC,CASSLQGNYGYTF
-,TRBJ1-3,TRBD1,TRBV3-1,TGTGCCAGCAGCCCTCGACAGGGCACTGGAAACACCATATATTTT,CASSPRQGTGNTIYF
few,TRBJ1-5,TRBD1,TRBV30,TGTGCCTGGAACAGGGGTAGCAATCAGCCACCGCATTTT,CAWNRGSNQPPHF
many,TRBJ2-1,TRBD2,TRBV12-3/TRBV12-4,TGTGCCAGCAGCTACTCTAGCGGGGGGGCCTATGAGCAGTTCTTC,CASSYSSGGAYEQFF
medium-sized,TRBJ2-7,-,TRBV4-2,TGTGCCAGCAGCCACAAACCTTACGCGCAGTACTTC,CASSHKPYAQYF
-,TRBJ2-2,-,TRBV6-1,TGTGCCAGCAGTGAAGCGATTTGGGGAGCGCCAAACACCGGGGAGCTGTTTTTT,CASSEAIWGAPNTGELFF
-,TRBJ2-5,TRBD2,TRBV11-2,TGTGCCAGCAGCTTATCTATGGGACTAGCGGGAGGCCCACGAGAGACCCAGTACTTC,CASSLSMGLAGGPRETQYF
-,TRBJ1-5,-,TRBV6-1,TGTGCCAGCAGTGAAGCAGGGGGCAATCAGCCCCAGCATTTT,CASSEAGGNQPQHF
many,TRBJ2-1,-,TRBV20-1,TGCAGTGCTACCTCGGGGGGCTCGTTTACCTACAATGAGCAGTTCTTC,CSATSGGSFTYNEQFF
many,TRBJ2-3,-,TRBV4-2,TGTGCCAGCAGCCAAGGGGAGGCGGGAGATACGCAGTATTTT,CASSQGEAGDTQYF
many,TRBJ2-7,TRBD2,TRBV7-9,TGTGCCAGCAGCGTAAATCTAGCGGGAGGGGGTGAGCAGTACTTC,CASSVNLAGGGEQYF
-,TRBJ2-1,-,TRBV6-1,TGTGCCAGCATCCAGGGCGAAGTATACAATGAGCAGTTCTTC,CASIQGEVYNEQFF
many,TRBJ2-7,-,TRBV9,TGTGCCAGCAGCGCCGTGGGGATATCCTACGAGCAGTACTTC,CASSAVGISYEQYF
many,TRBJ1-2,-,TRBV4-2,TGTGCCAGCAGCCAAGATCTTGCAGGCCACTATGGCTACACCTTC,CASSQDLAGHYGYTF
medium-sized,TRBJ1-1,TRBD1,TRBV7-2,TGTGCCAGCAGCTTGGGACAGTACACTGAAGCTTTCTTT,CASSLGQYTEAFF
-,TRBJ1-3,-,TRBV18,TGTGCCAGCTCACCCCGGCAGGTTCAGCCCGGCTCTGGAAACACCATATATTTT,CASSPRQVQPGSGNTIYF
medium-sized,TRBJ2-2,-,TRBV20-1,TGCAGTGCTCGACCGACCTACAGCACCGGGGAGCTGTTTTTT,CSARPTYSTGELFF
medium-sized,TRBJ1-6,-,TRBV20-1,TGCAGTGTGGGGAGGCGCTCCTATAATTCACCCCTCCACTTT,CSVGRRSYNSPLHF
-,TRBJ2-7,-,TRBV28,TGTGCCAGCAGTTTCAGGGACATCAACTACGAGCAGTACTTC,CASSFRDINYEQYF
-,TRBJ2-7,-,TRBV11-2,TGTGCCAGCAGCTTCAGGGGTAGATTTCGGGAGCAGTACTTC,CASSFRGRFREQYF
medium-sized,TRBJ2-3,TRBD2,TRBV4-2,TGTGCCAGCAGCCCCCGCGGCCTCGGGGTAGCGGGGGCCTTAGATACGCAGTATTTT,CASSPRGLGVAGALDTQYF
-,TRBJ2-7,-,TRBV20-1,TGCAGTGCTCCTCCTACCCGCACCTACGAGCAGTACTTC,CSAPPTRTYEQYF
many,TRBJ2-5,-,TRBV7-2,TGTGCCAGCAGCTTAGCAGGTCCCCAAGAGACCCAGTACTTC,CASSLAGPQETQYF
few,TRBJ1-5,-,TRBV27,TGTGCCAGTGGATCAGGTTCGGGTTGGCAGCCCCAACATTTT,CASGSGSGWQPQHF
many,TRBJ2-1,-,TRBV6-2/TRBV6-3,TGTGCCAGCAGTTACAGATCGCGCTCCTACAATGAGCAGTTCTTC,CASSYRSRSYNEQFF
few,TRBJ2-1,TRBD2,TRBV19,TGTGCCAGCAGTTACGGAGCGGGAGGGCGCGATGAGCAGTTCTTC,CASSYGAGGRDEQFF
-,TRBJ1-5,TRBD1,TRBV4-1,TGCGCCAGCAGCCAAGCTTTAGGGCAAGGGGGCAATCAGCCCCTGCATTTT,CASSQALGQGGNQPLHF
many,TRBJ2-5,-,TRBV10-3,TGTGCCATCAGTGTACACTCTCAAGGGGAGACCCAGTACTTC,CAISVHSQGETQYF
few,TRBJ1-5,TRBD1,TRBV20-1,TGCAGTGCGGGAGGGAGAGGGGGCGCCCAGCCCCAGGATTTT,CSAGGRGGAQPQDF
-,TRBJ1-6,-,TRBV4-1,TGCGCCAGCAGCCAAGAACCAGGGGCAACCTATTCACCCCTCCACTTT,CASSQEPGATYSPLHF
many,TRBJ2-6,TRBD2,TRBV9,TGTGCCAGCAGCTTACTAGCGGGAGTATCTGGGGCCAACGTCCTGACTTTC,CASSLLAGVSGANVLTF
many,TRBJ1-4,-,TRBV27,TGTGCCAGCAGTTTCGCGACTAATGAAAAACTGTTTTTT,CASSFATNEKLFF